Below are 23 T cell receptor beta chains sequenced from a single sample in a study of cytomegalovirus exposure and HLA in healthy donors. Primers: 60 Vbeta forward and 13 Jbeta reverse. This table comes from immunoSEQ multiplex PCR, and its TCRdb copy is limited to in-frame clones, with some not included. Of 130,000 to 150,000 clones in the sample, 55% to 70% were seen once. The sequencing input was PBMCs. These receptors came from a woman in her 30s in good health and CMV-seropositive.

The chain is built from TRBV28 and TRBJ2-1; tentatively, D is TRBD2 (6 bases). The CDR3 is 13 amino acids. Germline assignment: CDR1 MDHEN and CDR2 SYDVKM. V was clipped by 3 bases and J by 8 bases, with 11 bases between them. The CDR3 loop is CASSFSDYDEQFF. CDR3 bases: TGTGCCAGCAGTTTCTCGGACTATGATGAGCAGTTCTTC.

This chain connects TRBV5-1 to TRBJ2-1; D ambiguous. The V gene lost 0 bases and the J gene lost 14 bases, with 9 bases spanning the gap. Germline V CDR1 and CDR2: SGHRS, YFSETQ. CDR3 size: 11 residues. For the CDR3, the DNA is TGCGCCAGCAGCTTGGGAGAGGTCAAGTTCTTC. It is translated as CASSLGEVKFF.

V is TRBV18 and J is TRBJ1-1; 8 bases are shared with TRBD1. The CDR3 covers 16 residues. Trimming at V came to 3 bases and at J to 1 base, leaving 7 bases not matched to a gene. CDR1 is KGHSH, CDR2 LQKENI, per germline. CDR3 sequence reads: CASSPPAGTGNTEAFF. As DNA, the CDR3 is TGTGCCAGCTCACCGCCGGCCGGGACAGGGAACACTGAAGCTTTCTTT.

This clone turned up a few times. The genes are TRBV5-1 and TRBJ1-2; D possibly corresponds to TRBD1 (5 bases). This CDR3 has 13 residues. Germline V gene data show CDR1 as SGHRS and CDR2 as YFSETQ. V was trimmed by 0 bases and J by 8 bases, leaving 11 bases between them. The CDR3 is CASSLEQGGGYTF. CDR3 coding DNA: TGCGCCAGCAGCTTGGAGCAGGGCGGAGGCTACACCTTC. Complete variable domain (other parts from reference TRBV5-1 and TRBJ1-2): KAGVTQTPRYLIKTRGQQVTLSCSPISGHRSVSWYQQTPGQGLQFLFEYFSETQRNKGNFPGRFSGRQFSNSRSEMNVSTLELGDSALYLCASSLEQGGGYTFGSGTRLTVV.

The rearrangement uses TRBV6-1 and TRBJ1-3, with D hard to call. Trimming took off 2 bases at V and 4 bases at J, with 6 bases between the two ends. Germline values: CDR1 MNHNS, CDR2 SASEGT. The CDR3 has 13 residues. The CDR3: CASSEYSGNTIYF. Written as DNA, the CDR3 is TGTGCCAGCAGTGAATATTCGGGAAACACCATATATTTT.

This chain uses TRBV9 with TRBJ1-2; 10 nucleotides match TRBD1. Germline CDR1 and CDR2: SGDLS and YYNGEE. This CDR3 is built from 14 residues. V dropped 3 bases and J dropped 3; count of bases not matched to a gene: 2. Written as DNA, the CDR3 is TGTGCCAGCAGCGCGACAGGGGGCGACTATGGCTACACCTTC. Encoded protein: CASSATGGDYGYTF.

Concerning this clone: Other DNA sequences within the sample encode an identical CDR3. CDR3 sequence: CSATLGGQLDGTEAFF. The CDR3 DNA is TGCAGCGCCACTTTGGGGGGGCAGCTTGATGGGACTGAAGCTTTCTTT. The J gene is TRBJ1-1, the V gene TRBV29-1; the D gene is possibly TRBD1 (6 bases). CDR1 SQVTM and CDR2 ANQGSEA come from the germline V gene. The CDR3 runs to 16 residues. The V gene lost 7 bases and the J gene lost 5 bases, with 26 bases spanning the gap.

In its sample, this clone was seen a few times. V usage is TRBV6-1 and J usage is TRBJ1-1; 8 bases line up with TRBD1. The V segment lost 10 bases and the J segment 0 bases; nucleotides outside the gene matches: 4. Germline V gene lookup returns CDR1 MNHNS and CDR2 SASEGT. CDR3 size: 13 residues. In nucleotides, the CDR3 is TGTGCCACCCGACAGGGGCTGAACACTGAAGCTTTCTTT. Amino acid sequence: CATRQGLNTEAFF.

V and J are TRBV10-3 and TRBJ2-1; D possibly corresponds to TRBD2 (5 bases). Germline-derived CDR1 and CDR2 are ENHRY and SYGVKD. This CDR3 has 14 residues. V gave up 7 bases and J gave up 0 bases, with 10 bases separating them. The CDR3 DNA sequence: TGTGCCATCAACCAAGGGAGCTCCTACAATGAGCAGTTCTTC. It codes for CAINQGSSYNEQFF.

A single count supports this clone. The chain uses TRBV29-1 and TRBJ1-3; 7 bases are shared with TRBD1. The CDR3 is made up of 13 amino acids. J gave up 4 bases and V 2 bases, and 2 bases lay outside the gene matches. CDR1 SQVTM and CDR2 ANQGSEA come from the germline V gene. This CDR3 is CSVELGQGNTIYF. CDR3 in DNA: TGCAGCGTTGAATTGGGACAGGGAAACACCATATATTTT. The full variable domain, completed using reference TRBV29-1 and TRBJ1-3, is SAVISQKPSRDICQRGTSLTIQCQVDSQVTMMFWYRQQPGQSLTLIATANQGSEATYESGFVIDKFPISRPNLTFSTLTVSNMSPEDSSIYLCSVELGQGNTIYFGEGSWLTVV.

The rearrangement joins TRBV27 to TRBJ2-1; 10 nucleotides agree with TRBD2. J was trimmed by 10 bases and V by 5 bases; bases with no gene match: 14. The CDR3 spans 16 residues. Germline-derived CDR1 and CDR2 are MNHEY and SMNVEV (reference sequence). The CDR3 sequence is CASSPFGTSASAEQFF. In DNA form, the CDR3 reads TGTGCCAGCAGTCCATTCGGGACTAGCGCCTCCGCGGAGCAGTTCTTC.

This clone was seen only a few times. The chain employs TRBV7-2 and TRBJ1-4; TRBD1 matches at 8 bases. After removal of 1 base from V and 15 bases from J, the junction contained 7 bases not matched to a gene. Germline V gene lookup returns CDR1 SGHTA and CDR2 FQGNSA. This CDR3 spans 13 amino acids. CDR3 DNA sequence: TGTGCCAGCAGCTTAGAAGGTCCGGACAGGGTGTTTTTT. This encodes CASSLEGPDRVFF.

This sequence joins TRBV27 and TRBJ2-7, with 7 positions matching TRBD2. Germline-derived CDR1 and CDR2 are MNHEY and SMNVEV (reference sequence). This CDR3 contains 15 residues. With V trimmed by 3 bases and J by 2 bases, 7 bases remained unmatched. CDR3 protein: CASSFKPSGPYEQYF. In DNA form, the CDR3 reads TGTGCCAGCAGTTTCAAACCTAGCGGTCCCTACGAGCAGTACTTC.

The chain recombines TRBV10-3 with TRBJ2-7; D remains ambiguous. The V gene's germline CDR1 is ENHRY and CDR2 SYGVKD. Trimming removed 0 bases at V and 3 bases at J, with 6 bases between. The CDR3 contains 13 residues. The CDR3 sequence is CAISESFNYEQYF. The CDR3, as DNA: TGTGCCATCAGTGAGTCCTTTAACTACGAGCAGTACTTC.

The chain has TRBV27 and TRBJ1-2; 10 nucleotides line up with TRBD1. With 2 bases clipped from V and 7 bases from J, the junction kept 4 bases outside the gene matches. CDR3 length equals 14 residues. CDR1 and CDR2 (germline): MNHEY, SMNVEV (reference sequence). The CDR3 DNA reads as TGTGCCAGCAGTTTAGACAGGGGGCTCTTTGGCTACACCTTC. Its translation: CASSLDRGLFGYTF.

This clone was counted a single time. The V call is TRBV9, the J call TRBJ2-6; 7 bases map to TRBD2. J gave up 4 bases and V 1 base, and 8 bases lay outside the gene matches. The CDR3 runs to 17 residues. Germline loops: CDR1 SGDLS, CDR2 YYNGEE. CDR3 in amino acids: CASSVQGLVAGANVLTF. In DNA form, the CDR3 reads TGTGCCAGCAGCGTACAAGGACTAGTGGCCGGGGCCAACGTCCTGACTTTC.

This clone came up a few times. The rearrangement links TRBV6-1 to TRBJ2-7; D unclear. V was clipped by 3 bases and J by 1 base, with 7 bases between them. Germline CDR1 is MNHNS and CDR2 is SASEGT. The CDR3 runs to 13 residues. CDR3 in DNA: TGTGCCAGCAGTGAGGCAAATTCCTACGAGCAGTACTTC. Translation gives CASSEANSYEQYF.

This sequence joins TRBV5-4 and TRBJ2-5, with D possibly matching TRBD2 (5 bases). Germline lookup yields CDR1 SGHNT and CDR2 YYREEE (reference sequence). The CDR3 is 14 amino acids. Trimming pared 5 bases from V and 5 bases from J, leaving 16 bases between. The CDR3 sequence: CASRLRGSSETQYF. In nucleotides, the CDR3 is TGTGCCAGCAGATTAAGAGGGAGTTCGGAGACCCAGTACTTC.

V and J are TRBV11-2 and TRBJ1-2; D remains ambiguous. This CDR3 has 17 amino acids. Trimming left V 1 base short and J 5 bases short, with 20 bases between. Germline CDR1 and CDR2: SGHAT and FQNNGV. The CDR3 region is CASSLGTRGPHFYGYTF. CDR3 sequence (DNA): TGTGCCAGCAGCTTAGGAACACGGGGTCCGCATTTTTATGGCTACACCTTC. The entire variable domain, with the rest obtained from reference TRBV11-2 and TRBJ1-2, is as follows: EAGVAQSPRYKIIEKRQSVAFWCNPISGHATLYWYQQILGQGPKLLIQFQNNGVVDDSQLPKDRFSAERLKGVDSTLKIQPAKLEDSAVYLCASSLGTRGPHFYGYTFGSGTRLTVV.

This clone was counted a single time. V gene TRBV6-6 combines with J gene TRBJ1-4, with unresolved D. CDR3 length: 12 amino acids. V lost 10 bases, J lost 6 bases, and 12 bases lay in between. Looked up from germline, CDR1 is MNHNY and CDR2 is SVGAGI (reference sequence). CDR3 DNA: TGTGCCACCCGAACAGCCGATGAAAAACTGTTTTTT. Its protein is CATRTADEKLFF.

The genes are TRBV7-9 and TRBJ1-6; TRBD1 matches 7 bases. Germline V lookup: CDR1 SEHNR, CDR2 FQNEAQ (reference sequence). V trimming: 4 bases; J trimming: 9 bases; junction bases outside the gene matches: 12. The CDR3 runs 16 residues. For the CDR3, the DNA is TGTGCCAGCAGCTCCCCAACCGGGACAGAACTTTCACCCCTCCACTTT. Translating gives CASSSPTGTELSPLHF.

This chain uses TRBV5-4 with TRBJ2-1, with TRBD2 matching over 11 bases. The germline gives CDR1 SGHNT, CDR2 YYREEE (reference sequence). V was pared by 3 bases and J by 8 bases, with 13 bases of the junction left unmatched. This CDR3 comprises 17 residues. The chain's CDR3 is CASSSSILAGEADEQFF. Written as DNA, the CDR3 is TGTGCCAGCAGCTCAAGCATACTAGCGGGGGAAGCGGATGAGCAGTTCTTC.

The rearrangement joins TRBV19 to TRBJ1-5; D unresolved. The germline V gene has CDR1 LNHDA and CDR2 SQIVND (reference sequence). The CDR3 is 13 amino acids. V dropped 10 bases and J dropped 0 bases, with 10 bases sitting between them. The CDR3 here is CATARDSNQPQHF. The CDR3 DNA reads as TGTGCCACCGCTCGGGATAGCAATCAGCCCCAGCATTTT.